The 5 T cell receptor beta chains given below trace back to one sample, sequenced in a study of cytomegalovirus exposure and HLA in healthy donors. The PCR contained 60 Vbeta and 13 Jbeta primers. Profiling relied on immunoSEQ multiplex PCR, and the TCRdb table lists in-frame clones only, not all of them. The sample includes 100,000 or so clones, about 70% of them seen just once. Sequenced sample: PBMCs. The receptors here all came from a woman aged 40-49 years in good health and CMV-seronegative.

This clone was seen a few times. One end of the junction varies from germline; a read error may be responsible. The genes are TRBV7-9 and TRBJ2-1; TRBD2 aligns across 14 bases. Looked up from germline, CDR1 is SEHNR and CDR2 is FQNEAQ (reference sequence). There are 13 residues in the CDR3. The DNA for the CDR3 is TGTGCCAGCAGCCTTGGACTAGCGGGAGGCTCGGTCTTC. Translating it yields CASSLGLAGGSVF.

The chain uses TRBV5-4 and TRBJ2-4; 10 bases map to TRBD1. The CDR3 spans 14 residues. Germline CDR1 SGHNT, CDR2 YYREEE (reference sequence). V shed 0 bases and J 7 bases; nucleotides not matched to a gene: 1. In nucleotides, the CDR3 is TGTGCCAGCAGCTTGGGGGGACAGGGGAACATTCAGTACTTC. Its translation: CASSLGGQGNIQYF.

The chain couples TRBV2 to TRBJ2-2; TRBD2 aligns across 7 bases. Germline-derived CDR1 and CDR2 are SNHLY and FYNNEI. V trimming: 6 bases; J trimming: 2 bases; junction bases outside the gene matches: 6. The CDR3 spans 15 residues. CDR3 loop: CASRAGVSNTGELFF. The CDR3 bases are TGTGCCAGCAGGGCGGGAGTCTCAAACACCGGGGAGCTGTTTTTT.

Written as DNA, the CDR3 is TGTGCCAGCAGCCAAGCTAGCGGGAGGGCCTCCTACAATGAGCAGTTCTTC. This sequence encodes CASSQASGRASYNEQFF. The genes are TRBV14 and TRBJ2-1; 12 bases line up with TRBD2. Trimming cost V 1 base and J 0 bases; bases outside gene matches: 1. The CDR3 loop spans 17 amino acids. The germline CDR1 and CDR2 sequences are SGHDN and FVKESK.

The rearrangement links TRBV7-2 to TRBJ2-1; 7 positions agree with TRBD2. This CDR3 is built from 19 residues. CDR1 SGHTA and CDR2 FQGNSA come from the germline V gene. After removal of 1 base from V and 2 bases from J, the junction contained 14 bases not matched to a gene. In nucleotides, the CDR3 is TGTGCCAGCAGCTTAGTCTGGGCGGGGGATACCCTTCCCTACAATGAGCAGTTCTTC. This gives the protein CASSLVWAGDTLPYNEQFF.